This T cell receptor beta chain came from a study of T cell repertoires in cytomegalovirus infection. TCRdb used MiXCR to reprocess the reads, holding one entry per CDR3 protein. The sample consists of fewer than 550,000 distinct CDR3 sequences, around a quarter of them appearing once. V lost 5 bases, J lost 6 bases, and 10 bases stayed unmatched. The CDR3 covers 17 residues. CDR1 MNHNS and CDR2 SASEGT come from the germline V gene. This receptor was identified in a human donor in good health (CMV status not recorded). Some clones in this sample may be carry-over from other donors' samples. The sample consisted of PBMCs. The chain recombines TRBV6-1 with TRBJ2-1; 13 bases map to TRBD2. CDR3 loop: CASSSETSGRIRNEQFF. The DNA of the CDR3 is TGTGCCAGCAGTTCAGAGACTAGCGGGAGGATACGCAATGAGCAGTTCTTC.